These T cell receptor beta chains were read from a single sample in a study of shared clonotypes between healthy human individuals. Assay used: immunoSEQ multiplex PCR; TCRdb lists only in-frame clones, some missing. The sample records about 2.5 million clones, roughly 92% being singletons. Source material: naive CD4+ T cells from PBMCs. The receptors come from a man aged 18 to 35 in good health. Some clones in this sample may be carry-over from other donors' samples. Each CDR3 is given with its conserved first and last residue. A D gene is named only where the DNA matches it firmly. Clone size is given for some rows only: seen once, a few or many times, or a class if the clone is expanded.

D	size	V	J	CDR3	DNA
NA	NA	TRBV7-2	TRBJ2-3	CASSLIGDPQAQDTQYF	TGTGCCAGCAGCTTAATTGGGGACCCTCAGGCACAGGATACGCAGTATTTT
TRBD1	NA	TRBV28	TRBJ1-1	CAILPGTANTEAFF	TGTGCCATCCTTCCCGGGACAGCGAACACTGAAGCTTTCTTT
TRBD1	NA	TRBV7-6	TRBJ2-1	CASRRTGAGSYNEQFF	TGTGCCAGCAGAAGGACAGGGGCCGGATCCTACAATGAGCAGTTCTTC
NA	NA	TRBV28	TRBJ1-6	CASSLYRVQTPLHF	TGTGCCAGCAGTTTATACAGGGTGCAGACACCCCTCCACTTT
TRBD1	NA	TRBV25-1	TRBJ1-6	CASSAGQYNSPLHF	TGTGCCAGCAGTGCGGGACAGTATAATTCACCCCTCCACTTT
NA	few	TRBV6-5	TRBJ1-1	CASSRAGNTEAFF	TGTGCCAGCAGTCGAGCAGGGAACACTGAAGCTTTCTTT
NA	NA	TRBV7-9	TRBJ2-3	CASSPYVPGSSTDTQYF	TGTGCCAGCTCACCGTATGTTCCGGGATCCTCCACAGATACGCAGTATTTT
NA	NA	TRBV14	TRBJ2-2	CASPRIGQGNTGELFF	TGTGCCAGCCCGCGTATCGGGCAGGGGAACACCGGGGAGCTGTTTTTT
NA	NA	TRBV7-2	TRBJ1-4	CASSKRTEEYEKLFF	TGTGCCAGCAGCAAGAGGACCGAGGAGTATGAAAAACTGTTTTTT
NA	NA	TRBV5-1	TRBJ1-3	CASSAGTSRNTIYF	TGCGCCAGCAGCGCCGGGACGTCTAGAAACACCATATATTTT
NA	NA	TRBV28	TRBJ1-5	CASGSPGILSNQPQHF	TGTGCCAGCGGATCACCCGGGATCTTGAGCAATCAGCCCCAGCATTTT
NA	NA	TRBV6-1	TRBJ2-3	CASSEQGRLVTDTQYF	TGTGCCAGCAGCGAACAGGGACGCCTCGTTACAGATACGCAGTATTTT